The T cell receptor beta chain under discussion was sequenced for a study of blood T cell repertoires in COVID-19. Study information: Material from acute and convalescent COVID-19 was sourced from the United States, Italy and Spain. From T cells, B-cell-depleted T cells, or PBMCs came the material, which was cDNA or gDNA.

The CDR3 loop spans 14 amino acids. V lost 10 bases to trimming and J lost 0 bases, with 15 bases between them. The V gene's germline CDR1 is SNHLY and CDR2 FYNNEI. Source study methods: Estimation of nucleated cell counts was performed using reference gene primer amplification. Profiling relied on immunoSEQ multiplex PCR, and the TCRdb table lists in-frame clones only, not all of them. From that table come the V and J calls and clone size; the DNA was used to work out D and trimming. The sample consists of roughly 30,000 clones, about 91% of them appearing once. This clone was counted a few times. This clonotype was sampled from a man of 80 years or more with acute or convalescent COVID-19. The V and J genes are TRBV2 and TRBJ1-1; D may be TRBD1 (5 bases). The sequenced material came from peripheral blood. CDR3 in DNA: TGTGCCATACGGCGGGGGACTATGAACACTGAAGCTTTCTTT. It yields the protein CAIRRGTMNTEAFF.